This is a list of T cell receptor beta chains from one sample in a study of cytotoxic CD8 clonotypes in ibrutinib-treated CLL. Generated by immunoSEQ multiplex PCR, the TCRdb table keeps only in-frame clones and is missing some. The sample shows nearly 50,000 clones, roughly 63% of them seen only once. Sequencing used PBMCs, obtained after 24 months of ibrutinib treatment. The receptors derive from a human donor with chronic lymphocytic leukemia. The CDR3 runs from the conserved cysteine through the conserved F or W. The D gene is left open where the match is weak. Size is omitted from some rows. Given values are once, few, many or a class for expanded clones.

clone_size d_call j_call v_call cdr3_aa cdr3_nt
- - TRBJ2-1 TRBV2 CASKRREAGPNEQFF TGTGCCAGCAAAAGGAGGGAAGCCGGGCCGAATGAGCAGTTCTTC
- - TRBJ1-1 TRBV6-1 CASKTPGSNTEAFF TGTGCCAGCAAGACACCAGGGAGTAACACTGAAGCTTTCTTT
- - TRBJ1-6 TRBV2 CASIPSEDSPLHF TGTGCCAGCATCCCATCCGAAGACTCACCCCTCCACTTT
once TRBD1 TRBJ1-2 TRBV10-2 CASSESGQGPTNYGYTF TGCGCCAGCAGTGAGTCGGGACAGGGGCCCACTAACTATGGCTACACCTTC
few TRBD1 TRBJ1-1 TRBV2 CASSTGVAEAFF TGTGCCAGCAGTACAGGGGTAGCTGAAGCTTTCTTT
- - TRBJ1-5 TRBV19 CASSAGGDHNQPQHF TGTGCCAGTAGCGCTGGTGGGGACCACAATCAGCCCCAGCATTTT
few TRBD1 TRBJ2-2 TRBV2 CASTPRTGNTGELFF TGTGCCAGCACCCCGAGGACAGGCAACACCGGGGAGCTGTTTTTT
- - TRBJ2-3 TRBV5-1 CASSETGADTQYF TGCGCCAGCAGCGAGACGGGGGCAGATACGCAGTATTTT
- - TRBJ2-2 TRBV5-6 CASSRRDSQWTGELFF TGTGCCAGCAGCCGCCGGGACTCTCAGTGGACCGGGGAGCTGTTTTTT
- - TRBJ1-2 TRBV4-1 CASSQDPGKGYGYTF TGCGCCAGCAGCCAAGATCCCGGCAAAGGGTATGGCTACACCTTC
few TRBD2 TRBJ2-1 TRBV6-1 CASSAISGVSNNEQFF TGTGCCAGCAGTGCAATCAGCGGGGTTAGCAACAATGAGCAGTTCTTC
few - TRBJ1-6 TRBV2 CASEEQLSNSPLHF TGTGCCAGCGAGGAGCAGCTGAGTAATTCACCCCTCCACTTT
- - TRBJ1-5 TRBV28 CASTTGNLNQPQHF TGTGCCAGCACGACGGGAAACCTCAATCAGCCCCAGCATTTT
few - TRBJ2-3 TRBV2 CASSDRASAITDTQYF TGTGCCAGCAGTGATAGGGCTAGCGCAATCACAGATACGCAGTATTTT
- - TRBJ2-6 TRBV5-1 CASSSSLWANVLTF TGCGCCAGCAGCTCCTCCCTGTGGGCCAACGTCCTGACTTTC
few TRBD1 TRBJ1-4 TRBV29-1 CSVKDRGEKLFF TGCAGCGTTAAGGACAGGGGCGAAAAACTGTTTTTT
- TRBD1 TRBJ1-6 TRBV14 CASSQQGAGSPLHF TGTGCCAGCAGCCAGCAGGGGGCTGGATCACCCCTCCACTTT
- TRBD1 TRBJ1-1 TRBV2 CASRAPQGYGEAFF TGTGCCAGCAGAGCCCCACAGGGGTACGGTGAAGCTTTCTTT
- - TRBJ1-1 TRBV11-2 CASSLPGEAFF TGTGCCAGCAGCTTACCAGGTGAAGCTTTCTTT
- - TRBJ1-6 TRBV28 CASSPGTHKPLHF TGTGCCAGCAGCCCCGGGACTCACAAACCCCTCCACTTT
medium-sized - TRBJ1-5 TRBV13 CASSLGGASQPQHF TGTGCCAGCAGCTTAGGGGGTGCGAGTCAGCCCCAGCATTTT
few TRBD2 TRBJ2-3 TRBV2 CASSWLAGSEGTQYF TGTGCCAGCAGTTGGCTAGCGGGGTCCGAGGGTACGCAGTATTTT
- TRBD2 TRBJ2-3 TRBV6-5 CASSPRRGGEDTQYF TGTGCCAGCAGCCCGAGGCGGGGGGGAGAAGATACGCAGTATTTT
- TRBD2 TRBJ2-5 TRBV13 CASRRGLAGAKTQYF TGTGCCAGCAGAAGGGGGTTAGCGGGGGCCAAGACCCAGTACTTC
few TRBD1 TRBJ2-3 TRBV2 CASSVRDRGPTSTDTQYF TGTGCCAGCAGTGTTAGGGACAGGGGACCAACTAGCACAGATACGCAGTATTTT
- - TRBJ2-2 TRBV7-9 CASSLQVNTGELFF TGTGCCAGCAGCTTACAGGTCAACACCGGGGAGCTGTTTTTT
few - TRBJ1-6 TRBV9 CASSPGGGINSPLHF TGTGCCAGCAGCCCCGGGGGAGGGATCAATTCACCCCTCCACTTT
many - TRBJ1-2 TRBV19 CASSIDPRDYGYTF TGTGCCAGTAGTATAGACCCCCGGGACTATGGCTACACCTTC
- - TRBJ1-2 TRBV7-6 CASSPGGGANYGYTF TGTGCCAGCAGCCCCGGGGGGGGAGCTAACTATGGCTACACCTTC
few - TRBJ1-6 TRBV25-1 CASSEYINNSPLHF TGTGCCAGCAGTGAATACATAAATAATTCACCCCTCCACTTT
- TRBD1 TRBJ2-5 TRBV11-2 CASRRSTGVPQETQYF TGTGCCAGCAGGCGTTCGACAGGGGTCCCCCAAGAGACCCAGTACTTC
- - TRBJ2-5 TRBV7-9 CASSFHRQGSQETQYF TGTGCCAGCAGCTTCCACCGGCAGGGGAGCCAAGAGACCCAGTACTTC
- - TRBJ2-3 TRBV7-9 CASSRPTDTQYF TGTGCCAGCAGCCGACCTACAGATACGCAGTATTTT
few TRBD2 TRBJ2-5 TRBV2 CASSTTGGRQETQYF TGTGCCAGCAGCACAACCGGGGGGAGACAAGAGACCCAGTACTTC
- - TRBJ1-2 TRBV6-1 CASTKTRGGYTF TGTGCCAGCACCAAAACCAGGGGCGGCTACACCTTC
- TRBD1 TRBJ1-2 TRBV18 CASSPALQQGVGDGYTF TGTGCCAGCTCACCTGCCCTCCAACAGGGGGTTGGTGACGGCTACACCTTC
many - TRBJ1-5 TRBV5-8 CASSFGGWSNQPQHF TGTGCCAGCAGCTTTGGGGGTTGGAGCAATCAGCCCCAGCATTTT
- - TRBJ1-5 TRBV10-3 CAISELVGADQPQHF TGTGCCATCAGCGAGCTGGTAGGGGCTGATCAGCCCCAGCATTTT
- TRBD1 TRBJ2-1 TRBV29-1 CSFNRGAYNEQFF TGCAGCTTCAACAGGGGCGCCTACAATGAGCAGTTCTTC
- TRBD1 TRBJ1-2 TRBV5-4 CASSLRQGGYGYTF TGTGCCAGCAGCCTAAGACAGGGAGGTTATGGCTACACCTTC
- TRBD2 TRBJ2-1 TRBV2 CASSEALAGYNEQFF TGTGCCAGCAGTGAAGCTTTAGCGGGGTACAATGAGCAGTTCTTC
- TRBD1 TRBJ1-5 TRBV7-6 CASSLAAGGAYGSNQPQHF TGTGCCAGCAGCTTAGCGGCAGGGGGCGCTTACGGTAGCAATCAGCCCCAGCATTTT
- - TRBJ2-6 TRBV5-1 CASSPGHLSSGANVLTF TGCGCCAGCAGCCCGGGACACTTATCCTCTGGGGCCAACGTCCTGACTTTC
few TRBD1 TRBJ2-1 TRBV7-9 CASSPSTGSPYNEQFF TGTGCCAGCAGCCCTTCGACAGGGTCCCCCTACAATGAGCAGTTCTTC
- TRBD1 TRBJ2-2 TRBV9 CASTQTGTGTTGELFF TGTGCCAGCACCCAAACCGGGACAGGGACCACCGGGGAGCTGTTTTTT
- - TRBJ2-3 TRBV5-5 CASTLGALRTDTQYF TGTGCCAGCACCCTAGGGGCCTTACGAACAGATACGCAGTATTTT
- - TRBJ1-5 TRBV4-1 CASSQENTVSQPQHF TGCGCCAGCAGCCAAGAGAACACAGTAAGTCAGCCCCAGCATTTT
- - TRBJ1-2 TRBV19 CASSMRTGGYTF TGTGCCAGTAGTATGCGGACGGGAGGCTACACCTTC
many - TRBJ2-7 TRBV29-1 CSVEAATYEQYF TGCAGCGTTGAGGCCGCGACCTACGAGCAGTACTTC
- TRBD1 TRBJ1-1 TRBV2 CASILDRTYTEAFF TGTGCCAGCATCCTGGACAGGACCTACACTGAAGCTTTCTTT
- - TRBJ2-7 TRBV2 CASSGLWGASSYEQYF TGTGCCAGCAGTGGTCTCTGGGGGGCCTCTTCCTACGAGCAGTACTTC